This T cell receptor beta chain emerged from a study of cytomegalovirus exposure and HLA in healthy donors. Study-level information: Tens of millions of unique TCRs from HLA-typed donors made up an early data release.

J was trimmed by 1 base and V by 4 bases; bases with no gene match: 6. The germline CDR1 and CDR2 sequences are MNHNS and SASEGT. The CDR3 loop spans 15 amino acids. Though probably carrying unrecorded immune exposures, donors were nominally healthy at sampling. A note on this clone: What it binds is not known.

PCR amplification relied on 60 Vbeta primers (plus 13 Jbeta primers). The method was immunoSEQ multiplex PCR; TCRdb's version includes in-frame clones alone and lacks a portion of them. Among some 140,000 clones listed, approximately 77% were seen once. Overall study findings and caveats: In an earlier analysis, in 620 or so donors, most V segments appeared productive either ~87% or ~30% of the time. A later analysis reportedly identified an Asian-associated ancestry cluster as carrying fewer N-insertions than the approximately 620-donor mean.

This TCR was sampled from a young man in good health and CMV-seronegative. Sequencing was carried out using PBMCs. V usage is TRBV6-1 and J usage is TRBJ1-1; 7 bases match TRBD1. The CDR3 coding sequence is TGTGCCAGCAGTGGGGGGGACAGTAAGAACACTGAAGCTTTCTTT. Translation: CASSGGDSKNTEAFF.